This T cell receptor (beta chain) was identified in a study of blood T cell repertoires in COVID-19. As for the study in general: COVID-19 samples from acute and convalescent phases originated in the United States, Italy and Spain. Sources were T cells, B-cell-depleted T cells, or PBMCs; the material itself was cDNA or gDNA.

This CDR3 region has 15 residues. V lost 1 base and J lost 2, with 12 bases in between. Germline V CDR1 and CDR2: SGHTA, FQGNSA. Study processing details: Estimates of nucleated cell counts were drawn from the amplification of reference gene primers. The method was immunoSEQ multiplex PCR; TCRdb's version includes in-frame clones alone and lacks a portion of them. V and J calls and clone size are copied from that table; D and trimming were computed from the DNA. The sample holds 55,000 to 65,000 clones; around 90% are singletons and the top ten take approximately 10%. The specimen was peripheral blood. The source is an elderly woman with active COVID-19. The V gene is TRBV7-2, the J gene TRBJ2-7; maybe TRBD1 (6 bases). Written as DNA, the CDR3 is TGTGCCAGCAGCTTAGTGGGGGCGAAGACCTACGAGCAGTACTTC. Translated, it gives CASSLVGAKTYEQYF.